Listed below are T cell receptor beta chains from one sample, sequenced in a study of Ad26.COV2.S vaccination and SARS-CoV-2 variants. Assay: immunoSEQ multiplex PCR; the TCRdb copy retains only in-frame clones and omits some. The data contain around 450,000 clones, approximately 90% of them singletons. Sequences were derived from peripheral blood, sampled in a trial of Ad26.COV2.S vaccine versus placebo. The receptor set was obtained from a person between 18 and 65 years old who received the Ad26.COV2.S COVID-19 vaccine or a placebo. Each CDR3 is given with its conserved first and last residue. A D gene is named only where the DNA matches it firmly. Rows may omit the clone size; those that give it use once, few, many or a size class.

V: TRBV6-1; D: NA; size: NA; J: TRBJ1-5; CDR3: CASSGLIPVGNQPQHF; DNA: TGTGCCAGCAGTGGACTTATACCTGTAGGCAATCAGCCCCAGCATTTT
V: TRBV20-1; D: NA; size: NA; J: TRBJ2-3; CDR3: CSASKGPDTQYF; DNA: TGCAGTGCTAGTAAGGGCCCAGATACGCAGTATTTT
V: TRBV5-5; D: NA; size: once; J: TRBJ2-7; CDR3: CASSLGQSSYEQYF; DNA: TGTGCCAGCAGCTTGGGGCAGTCCTCCTACGAGCAGTACTTC
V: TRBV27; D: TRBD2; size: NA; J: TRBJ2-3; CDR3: CASTPGGGMPDTQYF; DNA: TGTGCCAGCACCCCGGGCGGGGGGATGCCAGATACGCAGTATTTT
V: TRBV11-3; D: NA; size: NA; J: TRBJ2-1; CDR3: CASSLDEGGPYNEQFF; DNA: TGTGCCAGCAGCTTAGATGAGGGGGGCCCATACAATGAGCAGTTCTTC
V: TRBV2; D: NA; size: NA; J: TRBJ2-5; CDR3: CASSEALGDETQYF; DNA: TGTGCCAGCAGTGAAGCGCTGGGGGACGAGACCCAGTACTTC
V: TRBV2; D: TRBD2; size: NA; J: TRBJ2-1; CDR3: CASSLAGYNEQFF; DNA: TGTGCCAGCAGCCTAGCGGGCTACAATGAGCAGTTCTTC
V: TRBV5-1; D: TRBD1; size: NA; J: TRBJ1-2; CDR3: CASSLGASGQPYGYTF; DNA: TGCGCCAGCAGCCTGGGGGCCTCGGGACAGCCCTATGGCTACACCTTC
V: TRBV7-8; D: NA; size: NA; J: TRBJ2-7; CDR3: CASSFGSSSYEQYF; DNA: TGTGCCAGCAGCTTTGGGTCGAGCTCCTACGAGCAGTACTTC
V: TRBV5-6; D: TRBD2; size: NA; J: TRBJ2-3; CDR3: CASRDEREGTDTQYF; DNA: TGTGCCAGCAGAGACGAGCGGGAGGGAACAGATACGCAGTATTTT
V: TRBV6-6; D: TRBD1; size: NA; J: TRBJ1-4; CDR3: CASSSPGQGDEKLFF; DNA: TGTGCCAGCAGTTCGCCGGGACAGGGAGATGAAAAACTGTTTTTT
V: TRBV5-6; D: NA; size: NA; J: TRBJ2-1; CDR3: CASFLAHNEQFF; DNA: TGTGCCAGCTTCCTAGCGCACAATGAGCAGTTCTTC
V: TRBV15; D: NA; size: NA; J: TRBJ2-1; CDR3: CATSAGSSYNEQFF; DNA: TGTGCCACCAGCGCGGGGAGCTCCTACAATGAGCAGTTCTTC
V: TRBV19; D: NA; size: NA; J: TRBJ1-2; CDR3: CASSMGGASGYTF; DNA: TGTGCCAGTAGTATGGGGGGCGCGAGTGGCTACACCTTC
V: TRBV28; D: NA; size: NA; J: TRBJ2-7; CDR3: CASSLTLGGADPQGDF; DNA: TGTGCCAGCAGCCTTACCCTGGGGGGCGCCGACCCTCAAGGGGACTTC
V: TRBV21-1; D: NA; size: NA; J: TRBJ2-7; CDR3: CASIEIALEQYF; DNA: TGTGCCAGCATCGAAATAGCGCTCGAGCAGTACTTC
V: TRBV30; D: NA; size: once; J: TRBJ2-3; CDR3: CAWSVSGTGGVTQYF; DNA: TGTGCCTGGAGTGTATCCGGGACTGGGGGAGTTACGCAGTATTTT
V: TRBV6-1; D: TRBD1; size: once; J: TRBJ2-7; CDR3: CASSEPGQYPANEQYF; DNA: TGTGCCAGCAGTGAGCCGGGACAGTACCCCGCGAACGAGCAGTACTTC
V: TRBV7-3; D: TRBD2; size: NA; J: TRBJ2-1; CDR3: CASSLTKLAGGGNEQFF; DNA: TGTGCCAGCAGCTTAACGAAACTAGCGGGAGGGGGTAATGAGCAGTTCTTC
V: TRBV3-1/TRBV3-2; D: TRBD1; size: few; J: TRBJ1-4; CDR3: CASSSGTDYGKLFF; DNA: TGTGCCAGCAGCTCCGGGACAGACTATGGAAAACTGTTTTTT
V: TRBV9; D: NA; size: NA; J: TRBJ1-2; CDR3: CASSSRGTNYGYTF; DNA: TGTGCCAGCAGCTCCAGGGGAACCAACTATGGCTACACCTTC
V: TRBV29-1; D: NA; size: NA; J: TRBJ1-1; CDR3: CSVGQSMNTEAFF; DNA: TGCAGCGTTGGACAGAGCATGAACACTGAAGCTTTCTTT
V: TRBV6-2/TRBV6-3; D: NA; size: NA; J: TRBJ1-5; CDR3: CASSDPRGLGGNQPQHF; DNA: TGTGCCAGCAGTGACCCCCGCGGGTTGGGTGGCAATCAGCCCCAGCATTTT
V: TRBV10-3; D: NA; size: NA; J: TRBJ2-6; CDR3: CAIKGTGANVLTF; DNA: TGTGCCATCAAGGGGACTGGGGCCAACGTCCTGACTTTC
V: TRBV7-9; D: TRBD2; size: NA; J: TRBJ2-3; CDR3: CASSPSLGLASTDTQYF; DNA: TGTGCCAGCAGCCCTAGTTTGGGACTAGCGAGCACAGATACGCAGTATTTT
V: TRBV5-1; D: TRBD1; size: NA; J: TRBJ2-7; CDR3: CASSPFPGQSYEQYF; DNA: TGCGCCAGCAGCCCTTTCCCGGGACAGTCCTACGAGCAGTACTTC
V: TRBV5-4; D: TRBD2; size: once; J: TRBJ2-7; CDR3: CASSLAGSLIYEQYF; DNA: TGTGCCAGCAGCCTAGCGGGATCCCTGATTTACGAGCAGTACTTC
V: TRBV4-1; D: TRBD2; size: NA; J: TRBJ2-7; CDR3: CASSPGGTESSYEQYF; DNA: TGCGCCAGCAGCCCCGGGGGGACCGAGAGCTCCTACGAGCAGTACTTC